This is a list of T cell receptor beta chains from one sample in a study of blood T cell repertoires in COVID-19. Here immunoSEQ multiplex PCR was the method, and the copy in TCRdb shows in-frame clones only, minus some. The sample lists 130,000 or so clones, less than 90% occurring once. Sequenced input: peripheral blood. The receptors come from a man in his 60s with acute or convalescent COVID-19. The CDR3 runs from the conserved cysteine through the conserved F or W. Fields, in order: D gene, J gene, V gene, CDR3 protein. A D gene is named only where the DNA matches it firmly.

d_gene: NA; j_gene: TRBJ1-5; v_gene: TRBV3-1/TRBV3-2; CDR3aa: CASSQDTGRPQPQHF
d_gene: NA; j_gene: TRBJ2-5; v_gene: TRBV7-8; CDR3aa: CASSLQRPSTQYF
d_gene: NA; j_gene: TRBJ2-7; v_gene: TRBV28; CDR3aa: CASRPLRGFTNTFYEQYF
d_gene: NA; j_gene: TRBJ2-3; v_gene: TRBV5-1; CDR3aa: CASSFQSDTQYF
d_gene: TRBD1; j_gene: TRBJ2-2; v_gene: TRBV12-5; CDR3aa: CASGFGQGVNTGELFF
d_gene: TRBD1; j_gene: TRBJ1-5; v_gene: TRBV27; CDR3aa: CASSPRPGQGVGQPQHF
d_gene: TRBD1; j_gene: TRBJ1-6; v_gene: TRBV19; CDR3aa: CASSVFGGQGESPLHF
d_gene: TRBD1; j_gene: TRBJ1-6; v_gene: TRBV27; CDR3aa: CASSPDRVNPYNSPLHF
d_gene: TRBD2; j_gene: TRBJ2-5; v_gene: TRBV29-1; CDR3aa: CSATYSGGAGETQYF
d_gene: TRBD1; j_gene: TRBJ2-7; v_gene: TRBV28; CDR3aa: CASNRGIYEQYF
d_gene: NA; j_gene: TRBJ1-4; v_gene: TRBV19; CDR3aa: CASKPREGEKLFF
d_gene: TRBD2; j_gene: TRBJ2-5; v_gene: TRBV6-5; CDR3aa: CASSYGRREGETQYF
d_gene: TRBD2; j_gene: TRBJ2-3; v_gene: TRBV18; CDR3aa: CASSPTSGRTDTQYF
d_gene: NA; j_gene: TRBJ2-7; v_gene: TRBV7-9; CDR3aa: CASSPDNYEQYF
d_gene: TRBD2; j_gene: TRBJ2-3; v_gene: TRBV9; CDR3aa: CASSVGASGYTDTQYF
d_gene: TRBD1; j_gene: TRBJ2-2; v_gene: TRBV29-1; CDR3aa: CSVEEDRGSGELFF
d_gene: NA; j_gene: TRBJ2-3; v_gene: TRBV5-1; CDR3aa: CASSYFDDTDTQYF
d_gene: NA; j_gene: TRBJ2-7; v_gene: TRBV3-1/TRBV3-2; CDR3aa: CASRQSVGALHEQYF
d_gene: TRBD2; j_gene: TRBJ2-5; v_gene: TRBV2; CDR3aa: CASSEFVGLALETQYF
d_gene: TRBD1; j_gene: TRBJ1-4; v_gene: TRBV10-2; CDR3aa: CASGDRGRGEKLFF
d_gene: NA; j_gene: TRBJ2-5; v_gene: TRBV6-5; CDR3aa: CASTDSPETQYF
d_gene: NA; j_gene: TRBJ2-3; v_gene: TRBV9; CDR3aa: CASSVGLALLDTQYF
d_gene: TRBD2; j_gene: TRBJ2-2; v_gene: TRBV11-2; CDR3aa: CASRPGLAGGNTGELFF
d_gene: TRBD1; j_gene: TRBJ2-7; v_gene: TRBV18; CDR3aa: CASSPPIWTGLGDEQYF
d_gene: NA; j_gene: TRBJ1-2; v_gene: TRBV5-4; CDR3aa: CASTQGGQFYGYTF
d_gene: TRBD1; j_gene: TRBJ2-5; v_gene: TRBV10-2; CDR3aa: CASSGTGAQETQYF
d_gene: TRBD2; j_gene: TRBJ2-7; v_gene: TRBV4-2; CDR3aa: CASSRVGTTSYEQYF
d_gene: TRBD2; j_gene: TRBJ2-3; v_gene: TRBV7-9; CDR3aa: CASSPWTSGGSTDTQYF
d_gene: NA; j_gene: TRBJ1-1; v_gene: TRBV7-2; CDR3aa: CASSQGVPMNTEAFF
d_gene: TRBD1; j_gene: TRBJ2-5; v_gene: TRBV19; CDR3aa: CASSTNRGSQETQYF
d_gene: NA; j_gene: TRBJ1-2; v_gene: TRBV9; CDR3aa: CASSVVENYGYTF
d_gene: NA; j_gene: TRBJ1-6; v_gene: TRBV19; CDR3aa: CASSILGGTDGSPLHF